This TCR beta chain stems from a study of a mutant IDH1 vaccine in newly diagnosed glioma. The table came from immunoSEQ multiplex PCR; TCRdb's copy has only in-frame clones and leaves some out. The table lists about 60,000 clones, 80% to 85% of them singletons. The CDR3 sequence is 17 residues long. Germline V gene data show CDR1 as SGDLS and CDR2 as YYNGEE. Between the trimmed V and J ends, which lost 2 bases and 1 base, there was a span of 15 bases. Study-wide findings and caveats: Immune responses induced by vaccination arose in 93.3% of the patients.

A word on this clone: Its antigen is not known.

Specified time point: week 35, safety follow-up. Doses comprised 300 ug of mutant IDH1 20-mer peptide each, plus topical imiquimod. The rearrangement links TRBV9 to TRBJ2-2; D uncertain. The starting material was PBMCs, obtained from a glioma patient whose treatment included an IDH1 peptide vaccine. The clonotype originates from a man aged 25-45 years with glioma. CDR3 sequence: CASSVAGSSGNTGELFF. As DNA, the CDR3 is TGTGCCAGCAGCGTTGCTGGATCTTCAGGGAACACCGGGGAGCTGTTTTTT.